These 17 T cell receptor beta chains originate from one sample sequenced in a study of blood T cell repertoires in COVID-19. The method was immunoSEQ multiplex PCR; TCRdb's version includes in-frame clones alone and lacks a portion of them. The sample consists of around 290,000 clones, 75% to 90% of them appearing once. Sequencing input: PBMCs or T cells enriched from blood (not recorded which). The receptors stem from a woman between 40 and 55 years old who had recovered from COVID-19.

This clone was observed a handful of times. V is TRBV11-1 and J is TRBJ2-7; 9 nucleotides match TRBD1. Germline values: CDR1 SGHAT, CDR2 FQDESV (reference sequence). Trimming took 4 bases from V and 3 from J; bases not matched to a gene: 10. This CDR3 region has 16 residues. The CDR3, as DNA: TGTGCCAGCAGCTCCGTCCGGGACAGGGTGATCTACGAGCAGTACTTC. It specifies CASSSVRDRVIYEQYF.

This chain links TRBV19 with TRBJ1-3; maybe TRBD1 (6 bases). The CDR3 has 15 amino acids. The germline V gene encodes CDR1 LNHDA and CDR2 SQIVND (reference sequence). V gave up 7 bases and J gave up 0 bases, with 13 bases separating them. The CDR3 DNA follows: TGTGCCAGTACCCCGACAGGAATCTCTGGAAACACCATATATTTT. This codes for CASTPTGISGNTIYF. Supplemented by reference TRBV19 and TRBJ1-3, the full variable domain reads DGGITQSPKYLFRKEGQNVTLSCEQNLNHDAMYWYRQDPGQGLRLIYYSQIVNDFQKGDIAEGYSVSREKKESFPLTVTSAQKNPTAFYLCASTPTGISGNTIYFGEGSWLTVV.

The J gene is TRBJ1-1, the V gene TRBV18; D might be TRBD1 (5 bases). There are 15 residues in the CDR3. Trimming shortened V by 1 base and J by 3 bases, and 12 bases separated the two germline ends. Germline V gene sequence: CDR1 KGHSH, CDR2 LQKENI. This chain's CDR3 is CASSPRGVRDTEAFF. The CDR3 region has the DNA TGTGCCAGCTCACCACGGGGGGTTAGAGACACTGAAGCTTTCTTT.

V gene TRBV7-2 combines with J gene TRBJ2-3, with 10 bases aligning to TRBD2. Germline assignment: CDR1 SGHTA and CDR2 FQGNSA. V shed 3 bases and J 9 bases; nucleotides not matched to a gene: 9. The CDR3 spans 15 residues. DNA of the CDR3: TGTGCCAGCAGCTTGGCTAGCGGGAGCGGGATGACGCAGTATTTT. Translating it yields CASSLASGSGMTQYF.

The CDR3 here is CASSATGSNSPLHF. CDR3 coding DNA: TGTGCCAGCAGCGCTACAGGGAGTAATTCACCCCTCCACTTT. The rearrangement joins TRBV9 to TRBJ1-6; TRBD1 is a possible D gene (6 bases). Per the germline V gene, CDR1 is SGDLS and CDR2 is YYNGEE. The V end lost 3 bases, the J end lost 6 bases, and 10 bases lay between the germline ends. CDR3 size: 14 residues. The full variable domain, completed using reference TRBV9 and TRBJ1-6, is DSGVTQTPKHLITATGQRVTLRCSPRSGDLSVYWYQQSLDQGLQFLIQYYNGEERAKGNILERFSAQQFPDLHSELNLSSLELGDSALYFCASSATGSNSPLHFGNGTRLTVT.

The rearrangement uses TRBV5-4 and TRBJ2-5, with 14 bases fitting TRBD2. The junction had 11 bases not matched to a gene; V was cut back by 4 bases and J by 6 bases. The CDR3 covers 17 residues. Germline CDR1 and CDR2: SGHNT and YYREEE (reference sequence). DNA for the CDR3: TGTGCCAGCAGCCTTGGGACTAGCGGGAGAGGGCAGCAGACCCAGTACTTC. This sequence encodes CASSLGTSGRGQQTQYF.

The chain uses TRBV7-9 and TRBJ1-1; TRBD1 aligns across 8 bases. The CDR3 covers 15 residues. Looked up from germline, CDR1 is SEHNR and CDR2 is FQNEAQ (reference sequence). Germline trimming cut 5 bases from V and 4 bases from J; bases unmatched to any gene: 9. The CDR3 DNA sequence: TGTGCCAGCAGCCTCGACCAGGGGGCGGGCACTGAAGCTTTCTTT. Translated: CASSLDQGAGTEAFF.

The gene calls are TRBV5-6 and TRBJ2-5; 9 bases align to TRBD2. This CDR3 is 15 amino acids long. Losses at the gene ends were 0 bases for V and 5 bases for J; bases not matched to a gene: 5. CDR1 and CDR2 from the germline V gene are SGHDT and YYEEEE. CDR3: CASSLEIAGVETQYF. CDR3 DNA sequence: TGTGCCAGCAGCTTGGAGATAGCGGGGGTGGAGACCCAGTACTTC.

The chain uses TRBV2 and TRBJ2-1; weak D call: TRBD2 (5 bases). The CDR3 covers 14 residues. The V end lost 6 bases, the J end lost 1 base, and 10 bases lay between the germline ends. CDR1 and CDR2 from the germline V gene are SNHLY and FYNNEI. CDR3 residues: CASSKDWSYNEQFF. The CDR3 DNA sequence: TGTGCCAGCAGCAAGGACTGGTCCTACAATGAGCAGTTCTTC.

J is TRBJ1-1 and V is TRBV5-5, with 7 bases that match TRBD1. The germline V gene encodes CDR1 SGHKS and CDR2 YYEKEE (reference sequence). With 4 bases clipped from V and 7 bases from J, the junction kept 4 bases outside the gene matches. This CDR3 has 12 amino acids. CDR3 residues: CASSLDRVEAFF. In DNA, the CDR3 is TGTGCCAGCAGCCTAGACAGGGTTGAAGCTTTCTTT.

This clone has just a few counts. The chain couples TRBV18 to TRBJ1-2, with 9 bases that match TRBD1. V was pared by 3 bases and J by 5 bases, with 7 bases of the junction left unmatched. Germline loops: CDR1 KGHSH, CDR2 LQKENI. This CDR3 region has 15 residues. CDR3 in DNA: TGTGCCAGCTCACCCCTGGACAGGGGCGGGTATGGCTACACCTTC. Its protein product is CASSPLDRGGYGYTF.

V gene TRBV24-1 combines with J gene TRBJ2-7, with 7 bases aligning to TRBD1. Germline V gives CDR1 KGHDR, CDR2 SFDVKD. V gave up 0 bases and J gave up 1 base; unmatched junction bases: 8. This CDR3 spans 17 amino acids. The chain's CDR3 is CATSDLQVYRGSYEQYF. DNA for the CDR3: TGTGCCACCAGTGATTTGCAGGTTTACAGGGGTTCCTACGAGCAGTACTTC.

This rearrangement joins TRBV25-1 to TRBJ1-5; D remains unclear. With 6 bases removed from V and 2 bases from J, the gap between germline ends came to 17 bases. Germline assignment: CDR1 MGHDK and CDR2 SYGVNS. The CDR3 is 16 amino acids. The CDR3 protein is CASSLKRGHGNQPQHF. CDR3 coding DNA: TGTGCCAGCAGCCTCAAAAGAGGCCATGGCAATCAGCCCCAGCATTTT.

The CDR3 coding sequence is TGTGCCAGCAGTCGTAGCGGGAGTTCCTACAATGAGCAGTTCTTC. Residues: CASSRSGSSYNEQFF. The V gene is TRBV7-2, the J gene TRBJ2-1; the match to TRBD2 covers 9 bases. V was pared by 6 bases and J by 1 base, with 4 bases of the junction left unmatched. The CDR3 has 15 residues. Germline CDR1 and CDR2: SGHTA and FQGNSA.

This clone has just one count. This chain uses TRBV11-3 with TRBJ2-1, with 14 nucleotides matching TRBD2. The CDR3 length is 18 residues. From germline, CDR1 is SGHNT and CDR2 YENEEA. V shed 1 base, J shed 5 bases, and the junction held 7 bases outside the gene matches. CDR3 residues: CASSLAGLAGGKNNEQFF. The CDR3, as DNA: TGTGCCAGCAGCTTAGCAGGACTAGCGGGAGGCAAAAACAATGAGCAGTTCTTC.

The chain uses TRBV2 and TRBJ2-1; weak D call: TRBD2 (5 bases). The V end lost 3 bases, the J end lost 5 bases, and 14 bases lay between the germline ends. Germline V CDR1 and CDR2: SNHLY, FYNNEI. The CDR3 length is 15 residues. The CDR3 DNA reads TGTGCCAGCAGTGAGATCAAGCTAGCTAACAATGAGCAGTTCTTC. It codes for CASSEIKLANNEQFF.

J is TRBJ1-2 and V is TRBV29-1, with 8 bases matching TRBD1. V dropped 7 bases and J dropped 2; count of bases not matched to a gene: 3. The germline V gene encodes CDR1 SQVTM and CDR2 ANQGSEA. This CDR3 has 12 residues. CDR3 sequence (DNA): TGCAGCGGGCGACAGGGGAACTATGGCTACACCTTC. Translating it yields CSGRQGNYGYTF.